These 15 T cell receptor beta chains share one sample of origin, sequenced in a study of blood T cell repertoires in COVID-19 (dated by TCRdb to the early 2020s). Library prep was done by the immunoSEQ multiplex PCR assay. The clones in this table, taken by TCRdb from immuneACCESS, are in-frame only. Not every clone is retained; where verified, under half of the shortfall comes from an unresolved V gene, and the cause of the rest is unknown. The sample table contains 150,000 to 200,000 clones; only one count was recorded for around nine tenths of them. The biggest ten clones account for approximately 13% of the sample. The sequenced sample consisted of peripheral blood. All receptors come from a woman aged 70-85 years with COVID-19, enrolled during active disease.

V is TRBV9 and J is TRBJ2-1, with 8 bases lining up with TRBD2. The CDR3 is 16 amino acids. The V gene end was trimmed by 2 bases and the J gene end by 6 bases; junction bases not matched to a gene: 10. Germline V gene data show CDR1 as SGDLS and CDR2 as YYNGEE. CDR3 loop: CASSVAGGVVSNEQFF. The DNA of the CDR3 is TGTGCCAGCAGCGTCGCGGGAGGCGTAGTATCCAATGAGCAGTTCTTC.

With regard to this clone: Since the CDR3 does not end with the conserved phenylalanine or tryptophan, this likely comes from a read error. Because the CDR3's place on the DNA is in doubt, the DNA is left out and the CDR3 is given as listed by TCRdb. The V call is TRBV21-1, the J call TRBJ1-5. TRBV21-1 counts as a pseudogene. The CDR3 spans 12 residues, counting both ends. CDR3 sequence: CASSKILSLRGG.

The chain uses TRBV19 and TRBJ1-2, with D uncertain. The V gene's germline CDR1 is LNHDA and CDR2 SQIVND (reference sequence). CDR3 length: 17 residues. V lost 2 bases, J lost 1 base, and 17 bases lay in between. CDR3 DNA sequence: TGTGCCAGTAGTATAATGGTTCAAGAAGTCTATAACTATGGCTACACCTTC. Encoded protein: CASSIMVQEVYNYGYTF.

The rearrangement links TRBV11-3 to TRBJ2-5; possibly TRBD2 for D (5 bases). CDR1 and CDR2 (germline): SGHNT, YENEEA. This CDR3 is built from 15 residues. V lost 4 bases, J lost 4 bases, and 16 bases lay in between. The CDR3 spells CASSSRLGGAETQYF. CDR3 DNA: TGTGCCAGCAGCTCCCGCCTTGGAGGTGCAGAGACCCAGTACTTC.

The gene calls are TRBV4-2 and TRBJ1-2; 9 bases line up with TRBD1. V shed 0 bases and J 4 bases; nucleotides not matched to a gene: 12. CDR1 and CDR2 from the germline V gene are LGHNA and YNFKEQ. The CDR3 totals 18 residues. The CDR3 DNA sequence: TGTGCCAGCAGCCAAGAAACCCCGACAGGGGGAGAGGCCTATGGCTACACCTTC. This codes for CASSQETPTGGEAYGYTF.

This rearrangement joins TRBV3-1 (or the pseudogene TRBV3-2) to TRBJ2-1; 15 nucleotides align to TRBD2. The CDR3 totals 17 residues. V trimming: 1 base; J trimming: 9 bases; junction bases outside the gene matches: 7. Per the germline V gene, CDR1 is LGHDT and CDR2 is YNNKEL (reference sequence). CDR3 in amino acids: CASSQGTSGRAWGEQFF. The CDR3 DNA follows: TGTGCCAGCAGCCAAGGGACTAGCGGGAGGGCGTGGGGTGAGCAGTTCTTC.

CDR3 amino acids: CASSLAGGGETQYF. CDR3 DNA sequence: TGCGCCAGCAGCTTAGCGGGAGGCGGAGAGACCCAGTACTTC. This chain joins TRBV5-1 and TRBJ2-5; TRBD2 matches at 9 bases. This CDR3 is 14 amino acids long. Germline trimming cut 2 bases from V and 4 bases from J; bases unmatched to any gene: 3. Germline V lookup: CDR1 SGHRS, CDR2 YFSETQ.

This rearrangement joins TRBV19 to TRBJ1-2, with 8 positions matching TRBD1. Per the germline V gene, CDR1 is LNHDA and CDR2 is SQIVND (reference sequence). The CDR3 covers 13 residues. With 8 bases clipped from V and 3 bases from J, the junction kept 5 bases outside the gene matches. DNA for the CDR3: TGTGCCAGTTCTCGACAGGGGTACTATGGCTACACCTTC. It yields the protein CASSRQGYYGYTF.

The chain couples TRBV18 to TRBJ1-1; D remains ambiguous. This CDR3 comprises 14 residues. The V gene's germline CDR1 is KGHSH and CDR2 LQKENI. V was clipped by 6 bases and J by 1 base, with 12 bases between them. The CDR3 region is CASSTSAANTEAFF. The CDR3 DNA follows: TGTGCCAGCTCCACCTCAGCGGCGAACACTGAAGCTTTCTTT.

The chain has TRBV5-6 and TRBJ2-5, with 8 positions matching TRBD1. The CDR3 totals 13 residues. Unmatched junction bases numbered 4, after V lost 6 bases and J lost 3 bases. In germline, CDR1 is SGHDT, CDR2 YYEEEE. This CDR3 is CASTPQGEETQYF. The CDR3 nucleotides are TGTGCCAGCACGCCACAGGGGGAAGAGACCCAGTACTTC.

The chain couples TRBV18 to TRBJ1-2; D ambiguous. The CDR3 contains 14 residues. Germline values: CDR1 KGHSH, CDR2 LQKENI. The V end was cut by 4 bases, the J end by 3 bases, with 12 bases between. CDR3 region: CASSLTDGDYGYTF. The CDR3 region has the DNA TGTGCCAGCTCACTGACCGACGGAGACTATGGCTACACCTTC.

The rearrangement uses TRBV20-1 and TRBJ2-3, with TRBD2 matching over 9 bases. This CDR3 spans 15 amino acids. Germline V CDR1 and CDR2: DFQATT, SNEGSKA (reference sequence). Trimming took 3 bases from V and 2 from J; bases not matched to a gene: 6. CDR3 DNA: TGCAGTGCTAGTAAGCTAGCGGGACTCACAGATACGCAGTATTTT. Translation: CSASKLAGLTDTQYF.

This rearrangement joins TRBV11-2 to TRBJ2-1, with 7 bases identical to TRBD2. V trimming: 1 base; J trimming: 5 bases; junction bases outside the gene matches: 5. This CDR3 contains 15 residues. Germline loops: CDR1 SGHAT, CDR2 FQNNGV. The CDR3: CASSLVASGHNEQFF. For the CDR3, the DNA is TGTGCCAGCAGCTTAGTAGCTAGCGGCCACAATGAGCAGTTCTTC.

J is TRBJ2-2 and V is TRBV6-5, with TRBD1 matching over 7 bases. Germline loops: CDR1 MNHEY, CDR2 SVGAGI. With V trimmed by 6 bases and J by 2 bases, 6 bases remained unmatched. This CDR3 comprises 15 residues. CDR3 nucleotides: TGTGCCAGCAGAAAGGGACAGAGTAACACCGGGGAGCTGTTTTTT. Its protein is CASRKGQSNTGELFF.

CDR3 loop: CASSRGGGYDSPLHF. The CDR3 nucleotides are TGTGCCAGCAGTAGAGGGGGCGGCTACGATTCACCCCTCCACTTT. The gene calls are TRBV6-2 or TRBV6-3 and TRBJ1-6, with 7 bases that match TRBD1. The V and J ends lost 5 bases and 8 bases, in that order; junction bases with no gene match: 9. Germline values: CDR1 MNHEY, CDR2 SVGEGT. The CDR3 is 15 residues long.